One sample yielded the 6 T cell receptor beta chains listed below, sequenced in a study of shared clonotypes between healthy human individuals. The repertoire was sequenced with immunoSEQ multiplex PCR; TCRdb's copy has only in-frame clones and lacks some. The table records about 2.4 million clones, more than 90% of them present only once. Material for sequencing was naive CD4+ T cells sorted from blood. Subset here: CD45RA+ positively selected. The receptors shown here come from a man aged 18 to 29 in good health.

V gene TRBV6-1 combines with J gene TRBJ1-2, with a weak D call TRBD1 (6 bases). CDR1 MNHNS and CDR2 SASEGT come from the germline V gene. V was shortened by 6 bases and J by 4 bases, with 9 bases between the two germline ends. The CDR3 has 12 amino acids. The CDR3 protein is CASSGQTYGYTF. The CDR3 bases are TGTGCCAGCAGCGGACAGACCTATGGCTACACCTTC.

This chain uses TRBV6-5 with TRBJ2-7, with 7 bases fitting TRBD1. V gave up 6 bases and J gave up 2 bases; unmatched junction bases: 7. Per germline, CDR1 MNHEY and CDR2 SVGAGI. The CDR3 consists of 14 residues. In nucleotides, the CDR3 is TGTGCCAGCAGCCCGGGACAGCTAACCTACGAGCAGTACTTC. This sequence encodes CASSPGQLTYEQYF.

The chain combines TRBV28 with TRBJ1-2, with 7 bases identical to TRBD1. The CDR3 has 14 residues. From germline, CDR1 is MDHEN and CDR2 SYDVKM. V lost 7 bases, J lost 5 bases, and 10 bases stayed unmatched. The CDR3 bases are TGTGCCAGCAAAATTACCGGGACAGCGTATGGCTACACCTTC. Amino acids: CASKITGTAYGYTF.

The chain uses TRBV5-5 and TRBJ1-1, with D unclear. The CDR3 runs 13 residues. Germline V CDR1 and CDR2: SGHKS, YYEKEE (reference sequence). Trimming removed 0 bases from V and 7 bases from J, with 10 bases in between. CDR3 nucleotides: TGTGCCAGCAGCTTGGAGGTACAACTTGAAGCTTTCTTT. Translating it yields CASSLEVQLEAFF. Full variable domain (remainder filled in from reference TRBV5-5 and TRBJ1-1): DAGVTQSPTHLIKTRGQQVTLRCSPISGHKSVSWYQQVLGQGPQFIFQYYEKEERGRGNFPDRFSARQFPNYSSELNVNALLLGDSALYLCASSLEVQLEAFFGQGTRLTVV.

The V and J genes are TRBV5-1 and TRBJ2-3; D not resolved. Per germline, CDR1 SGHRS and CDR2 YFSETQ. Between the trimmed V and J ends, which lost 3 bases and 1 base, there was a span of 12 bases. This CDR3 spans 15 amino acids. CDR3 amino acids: CASSSGRRGTDTQYF. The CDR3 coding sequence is TGCGCCAGCAGCTCAGGACGGAGAGGCACAGATACGCAGTATTTT.

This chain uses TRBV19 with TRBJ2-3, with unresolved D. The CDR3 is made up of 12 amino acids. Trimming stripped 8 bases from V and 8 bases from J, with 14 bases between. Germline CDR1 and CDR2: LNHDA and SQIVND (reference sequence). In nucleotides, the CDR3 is TGTGCCAGTGGGTTCCTTTCAGCTACGCAGTATTTT. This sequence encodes CASGFLSATQYF.